Following are 19 T cell receptor beta chains from one sample sequenced in a study of CD8 T cells in ankylosing spondylitis (TCRdb year 2017). Libraries were constructed by 5' RACE. The data were produced on an Illumina HiSeq 2500. TCRdb applied fastp at Q25 and MiXCR to the public reads, then kept only in-frame beta chains. Each CDR3 protein gets just one entry, which takes the most common genes and DNA from the rows behind it. This sample is represented by 300,000 to 350,000 distinct CDR3 sequences; around 20% of them were singletons. The ten largest clonotypes hold 3.5% to 4.5% of the sample. Sequenced material: blood, either unsorted or a sorted T cell fraction (not recorded which). The source is a female donor with ankylosing spondylitis or in good health (not recorded which).

This clonotype has more than one count but fewer than ten. V is TRBV6-1 and J is TRBJ2-4; the D call may be TRBD1 or TRBD2 (5 bases each). Looked up from germline, CDR1 is MNHNS and CDR2 is SASEGT. CDR3 length: 16 residues. Deletions cut 1 base from V and 5 bases from J, with 15 bases between. CDR3 loop: CASSEGRWGRENIQYF. The DNA for the CDR3 is TGTGCCAGCAGTGAAGGGCGGTGGGGACGGGAAAACATTCAGTACTTC.

There are a few counts of this clonotype. V usage is TRBV5-1 and J usage is TRBJ2-7, with 10 bases aligning to TRBD1. Unmatched junction bases numbered 7, after V lost 1 base and J lost 6 bases. Looked up from germline, CDR1 is SGHRS and CDR2 is YFSETQ. CDR3 size: 15 residues. The CDR3 sequence is CASSLSGTGEGEQYF. The CDR3 bases are TGCGCCAGCAGCTTGTCCGGGACAGGGGAGGGCGAGCAGTACTTC.

The chain couples TRBV18 to TRBJ2-3; 7 nucleotides line up with TRBD2. V dropped 3 bases and J dropped 3; count of bases not matched to a gene: 3. The germline V gene encodes CDR1 KGHSH and CDR2 LQKENI. This CDR3 region has 14 residues. The CDR3 is CASSPGLYTDTQYF. CDR3 DNA sequence: TGTGCCAGCTCACCGGGACTATATACAGATACGCAGTATTTT.

The genes are TRBV12-3 or TRBV12-4 and TRBJ2-3, with 7 bases lining up with TRBD1. The V segment lost 5 bases and the J segment 5 bases; nucleotides outside the gene matches: 7. This CDR3 is built from 14 residues. This chain's CDR3 is CASSRAGQVDTQYF. CDR3 bases: TGTGCCAGCAGTCGGGCAGGACAGGTAGATACGCAGTATTTT.

In this sample, this clonotype turned up a few times. V is TRBV7-2 and J is TRBJ2-5; 11 bases align to TRBD2. This CDR3 comprises 14 residues. Trimming removed 5 bases from V and 3 bases from J; junction bases left unmatched: 2. CDR1 is SGHTA and CDR2 is FQGNSA in the germline V gene. The CDR3 nucleotides read TGTGCCAGCAGCAAGGGACTAGCGGAAGAGACCCAGTACTTC. It yields the protein CASSKGLAEETQYF.

The chain has TRBV7-6 and TRBJ1-2; TRBD1 might be the D (6 bases). This CDR3 has 15 residues. From germline, CDR1 is SGHVS and CDR2 FNYEAQ. The V gene lost 0 bases and the J gene lost 8 bases, with 16 bases spanning the gap. For the CDR3, the DNA is TGTGCCAGCAGCTTAGCGGGGGGCAGGGGAGAAGGCTACACCTTC. As protein: CASSLAGGRGEGYTF.

This clonotype was counted between two and nine times. The J gene is TRBJ2-1, the V gene TRBV2; D is possibly TRBD2 (6 bases). The CDR3 spans 14 residues. Germline lookup yields CDR1 SNHLY and CDR2 FYNNEI. Trimming pared 10 bases from V and 5 bases from J, leaving 18 bases between. CDR3 region: CATTRRRGHNEQFF. CDR3 in DNA: TGTGCCACCACCCGTCGGCGGGGCCACAATGAGCAGTTCTTC.

The gene calls are TRBV20-1 and TRBJ1-4; D gene ambiguous. The germline gives CDR1 DFQATT, CDR2 SNEGSKA (reference sequence). The V end was cut by 6 bases, the J end by 3 bases, with 14 bases between. This CDR3 has 14 residues. The CDR3 nucleotides read TGCAGTGCCTTAATGGGGATAGCTAATGAAAAACTGTTTTTT. Protein product: CSALMGIANEKLFF.

V usage is TRBV6-1 and J usage is TRBJ2-7, with D uncertain. CDR1 and CDR2 from the germline V gene are MNHNS and SASEGT. The CDR3 loop spans 14 amino acids. Trimming cost V 6 bases and J 5 bases, with 17 bases left between them. CDR3 sequence (DNA): TGTGCCAGCAGGGTACAGAGGAAGACGGACGAGCAGTACTTC. This encodes CASRVQRKTDEQYF.

This chain uses TRBV15 with TRBJ2-3; a possible D gene is TRBD1 (6 bases). The V end lost 5 bases, the J end lost 5 bases, and 20 bases lay between the germline ends. The CDR3 has 16 residues. Per the germline V gene, CDR1 is LNHNV and CDR2 is YYDKDF (reference sequence). Written as DNA, the CDR3 is TGTGCCACCAGCCGACAGGCACTTCAAGCAGGAGATACGCAGTATTTT. Translating gives CATSRQALQAGDTQYF.

This clonotype was seen more than once but under ten times. The rearrangement joins TRBV7-2 to TRBJ2-4; TRBD1 matches at 9 bases. The germline gives CDR1 SGHTA, CDR2 FQGNSA. The V segment lost 4 bases and the J segment 6 bases; nucleotides outside the gene matches: 7. The CDR3 covers 15 residues. The CDR3 nucleotides read TGTGCCAGCAGCTCTAGGGACAGGGCGGGAAACATTCAGTACTTC. It yields the protein CASSSRDRAGNIQYF. Full variable domain (missing parts from reference TRBV7-2 and TRBJ2-4): GAGVSQSPSNKVTEKGKDVELRCDPISGHTALYWYRQSLGQGLEFLIYFQGNSAPDKSGLPSDRFSAERTGGSVSTLTIQRTQQEDSAVYLCASSSRDRAGNIQYFGAGTRLSVL.

This chain links TRBV24-1 with TRBJ2-5; TRBD1 matches 8 bases. Unmatched junction bases numbered 3, after V lost 3 bases and J lost 4 bases. The V gene's germline CDR1 is KGHDR and CDR2 SFDVKD. The CDR3 sequence is 14 residues long. The CDR3 is CATSDRDRGETQYF. CDR3 in DNA: TGTGCCACCAGTGATCGTGACAGGGGAGAGACCCAGTACTTC.

The J gene is TRBJ2-5, the V gene TRBV27; D is unclear. Trimming removed 6 bases from V and 1 base from J, with 9 bases in between. The CDR3 spans 13 residues. Germline V CDR1 and CDR2: MNHEY, SMNVEV (reference sequence). The CDR3 sequence: CASRSGFQETQYF. The CDR3 DNA reads TGTGCCAGCAGATCCGGGTTCCAAGAGACCCAGTACTTC.

This clonotype came up many times. V and J are TRBV10-2 and TRBJ2-5; unclear D gene. The V end lost 1 base, the J end lost 5 bases, and 5 bases lay between the germline ends. The CDR3 runs to 12 residues. Germline values: CDR1 WSHSY, CDR2 SAAADI. The CDR3 protein is CASSEFEETQYF. Here the CDR3 DNA reads TGCGCCAGCAGTGAGTTCGAGGAGACCCAGTACTTC.

The J gene is TRBJ2-1, the V gene TRBV25-1; a possible D gene is TRBD2 (7 bases). CDR3 length: 14 amino acids. V lost 3 bases to trimming and J lost 8 bases, with 14 bases between them. Germline CDR1 and CDR2: MGHDK and SYGVNS. The DNA of the CDR3 is TGTGCCAGCAGTGACGACCGGGGGGCGGATGAGCAGTTCTTC. Translation gives CASSDDRGADEQFF.

The rearrangement links TRBV4-3 to TRBJ2-7, with D unresolved. Per germline, CDR1 LGHNA and CDR2 YSLEER. Trimming took off 1 base at V and 3 bases at J, with 13 bases between the two ends. The CDR3 length is 15 residues. The CDR3 nucleotides read TGCGCCAGCAGCCAAGGACTCACCGTCTACTACGAGCAGTACTTC. This sequence encodes CASSQGLTVYYEQYF.

The rearrangement links TRBV7-2 to TRBJ2-3; D assignment may be TRBD1 or TRBD2 (5 bases each). Trimming stripped 2 bases from V and 9 bases from J, with 9 bases between. CDR1 is SGHTA and CDR2 is FQGNSA in the germline V gene. CDR3 length equals 12 residues. CDR3 DNA: TGTGCCAGCAGCTTACTAGCAGGGACGCAGTATTTT. Its translation: CASSLLAGTQYF.

This clonotype came up a few times. The V and J genes are TRBV12-3 or TRBV12-4 and TRBJ2-7; D ambiguous. The CDR3 runs 15 residues. Between the trimmed V and J ends, which lost 2 bases and 2 bases, there was a span of 13 bases. The CDR3 region has the DNA TGTGCCAGCAGTTTAAAAGGCGCCCGGACCTACGAGCAGTACTTC. It encodes CASSLKGARTYEQYF.

This chain connects TRBV20-1 to TRBJ2-7, with D possibly TRBD2 on 5 matching bases. V lost 5 bases and J lost 7, with 15 bases in between. Germline CDR1 is DFQATT and CDR2 is SNEGSKA (reference sequence). CDR3 length: 12 amino acids. The CDR3 DNA follows: TGCAGTGCTGGACTTCTCGCCAATGAGCAGTACTTC. Protein: CSAGLLANEQYF.